The subject of this entry is one T cell receptor beta chain. Its antigen is undetermined. These data are taken from a study of blood T cells in healthy people across ages. Overall study findings and caveats: Unsorted PBMC input precluded a conclusive naive versus antigen-experienced comparison. Long-lived donors carried more naive CD4+ cells and greater diversity than aged donors.

Extraction of total RNA produced a minimum of 5 micrograms from each sample. A second PCR, run for roughly 7 to 11 cycles, used a sample-barcoded 5' primer plus a J-beta primer mix. Each sample yielded at least 3 million CDR3-containing paired-end reads. TCRdb used MiXCR to reprocess the 5' RACE reads, holding one entry per CDR3 protein. Seen here are some 1.5 million distinct CDR3 sequences, roughly 43% observed once, and the top ten hold less than 5%. CDR3 length: 13 amino acids. Trimming left V 1 base short and J 12 bases short, with 15 bases between. The sequencing input was blood. The V call is TRBV12-3 or TRBV12-4, the J call TRBJ1-2; D might be TRBD1 (5 bases). The TCR sequence derives from a woman aged 18-29 years in good health. CDR3 residues: CASSLGLRDFHTF. The CDR3 DNA is TGTGCCAGCAGTTTAGGGCTCCGGGACTTCCACACCTTC.